The 11 T cell receptor beta chains reported below all come from one sample, sequenced in a study of T-cell memory formation after mild COVID-19. TCRdb re-called the 5' RACE reads with MiXCR, one entry per CDR3 protein. This repertoire shows tens of thousands of distinct CDR3 sequences, approximately 15% found once; its top ten account for about 33%. The material sequenced was PBMCs or a T cell subset sorted from them (not recorded which). These receptors were obtained from an adult woman who had mild COVID-19 (a few samples of this study predate the infection). Cell type and time point are not known.

This chain uses TRBV15 with TRBJ2-3, with D uncertain. Germline loops: CDR1 LNHNV, CDR2 YYDKDF (reference sequence). The CDR3 sequence is 14 residues long. Trimming removed 4 bases from V and 6 bases from J, with 14 bases in between. The DNA for the CDR3 is TGTGCCACCAGCACAGGAGCACGGCGGGATACGCAGTATTTT. Protein product: CATSTGARRDTQYF.

The sample holds a few counts of this clonotype. V is TRBV14 and J is TRBJ2-3; no clear D gene. V was shortened by 1 base and J by 6 bases, with 8 bases between the two germline ends. This CDR3 is built from 13 residues. In germline, CDR1 is SGHDN, CDR2 FVKESK. The CDR3 is CASSQVFRDTQYF. The CDR3 DNA follows: TGTGCCAGCAGCCAAGTCTTCCGGGATACGCAGTATTTT.

The V and J genes are TRBV15 and TRBJ2-3; no clear D. Germline V lookup: CDR1 LNHNV, CDR2 YYDKDF (reference sequence). The V and J ends lost 0 bases and 1 base respectively, with 14 bases between them. The CDR3 is 17 residues long. The CDR3 DNA reads TGTGCCACCAGCAGAGATTTGTTGGAACAGCGCACAGATACGCAGTATTTT. Protein: CATSRDLLEQRTDTQYF.

This chain connects TRBV20-1 to TRBJ2-5; TRBD1 or TRBD2 may be the D gene (5 bases each). V was pared by 3 bases and J by 3 bases, with 17 bases between. Germline assignment: CDR1 DFQATT and CDR2 SNEGSKA (reference sequence). The CDR3 extends over 15 amino acids. CDR3 in amino acids: CSARLRDQQEETQYF. CDR3 sequence (DNA): TGCAGTGCTAGGCTCCGGGACCAGCAAGAAGAGACCCAGTACTTC.

This clonotype was counted a few times. J is TRBJ2-5 and V is TRBV29-1; D uncertain. The germline V gene encodes CDR1 SQVTM and CDR2 ANQGSEA. The CDR3 covers 10 residues. Deletions cut 4 bases from V and 4 bases from J, with 4 bases between. The CDR3 nucleotides read TGCAGCGTTGCCGGAGAGACCCAGTACTTC. Translating it yields CSVAGETQYF.

This clonotype has just a few counts. The CDR3 DNA reads TGTGCCAGCAGCTTAAGGGAACGGTCCGGGGAGCTGTTTTTT. Its translation: CASSLRERSGELFF. The chain has TRBV7-9 and TRBJ2-2; D unclear. The CDR3 has 14 amino acids. Trimming cost V 2 bases and J 6 bases, with 10 bases left between them. Germline V CDR1 and CDR2: SEHNR, FQNEAQ (reference sequence).

The chain links TRBV30 to TRBJ1-1, with TRBD1 as a possible D gene (5 bases). Germline-derived CDR1 and CDR2 are GTSNPN and SVGIG (reference sequence). This CDR3 is 13 amino acids long. The V end was cut by 1 base, the J end by 0 bases, with 6 bases between. The CDR3 spells CAWSGGVNTEAFF. The CDR3 DNA follows: TGTGCCTGGAGTGGGGGGGTGAACACTGAAGCTTTCTTT.

This chain connects TRBV24-1 to TRBJ1-5; TRBD1 is a possible D gene (6 bases). Germline V CDR1 and CDR2: KGHDR, SFDVKD. V lost 0 bases to trimming and J lost 5 bases, with 7 bases between them. There are 14 residues in the CDR3. The CDR3 protein is CATSDLWTDQPQHF. CDR3 nucleotide sequence: TGTGCCACCAGTGATTTGTGGACAGATCAGCCCCAGCATTTT.

A few counts support this clonotype. The chain couples TRBV5-1 to TRBJ2-7; 10 nucleotides match TRBD1. The germline CDR1 and CDR2 sequences are SGHRS and YFSETQ. V shed 5 bases and J 3 bases; nucleotides not matched to a gene: 8. The CDR3 is 15 residues long. The CDR3 region is CASRSGQGGVYEQYF. CDR3 coding DNA: TGCGCCAGCAGGTCCGGACAGGGGGGTGTCTACGAGCAGTACTTC.

The V and J genes are TRBV12-3 or TRBV12-4 and TRBJ1-2; TRBD1 matches at 9 bases. The V gene end was trimmed by 3 bases and the J gene end by 7 bases; junction bases not matched to a gene: 3. The CDR3 totals 13 residues. The CDR3 region is CASSFGTGSGYTF. As DNA, the CDR3 is TGTGCCAGCAGTTTCGGGACAGGGAGTGGCTACACCTTC.

The chain recombines TRBV5-6 with TRBJ1-1; D call uncertain. The CDR3 runs to 11 residues. The germline V gene has CDR1 SGHDT and CDR2 YYEEEE. Trimming removed 4 bases from V and 3 bases from J, with 4 bases in between. As DNA, the CDR3 is TGTGCCAGCAGCGCTTACACTGAAGCTTTCTTT. It is translated as CASSAYTEAFF. Full variable domain (rest looked up from reference TRBV5-6 and TRBJ1-1): DAGVTQSPTHLIKTRGQQVTLRCSPKSGHDTVSWYQQALGQGPQFIFQYYEEEERQRGNFPDRFSGHQFPNYSSELNVNALLLGDSALYLCASSAYTEAFFGQGTRLTVV.